The rows below give T cell receptor beta chains drawn from one sample of a study of blood T cell repertoires in COVID-19. Some clones are missing from TCRdb's copy, which holds only in-frame ones; the method was immunoSEQ multiplex PCR. The top ten clones hold less than 9% of a sample with about 400,000 clones, 75% to 90% of them seen once. Sequencing input: peripheral blood. These receptor sequences come from a woman in her sixties with COVID-19, enrolled during active disease. Both conserved end residues are part of each CDR3. A D gene is named only where the DNA matches it firmly. Only part of the rows carry a size: once, few, many, or a class if the clone is expanded.

J gene	V gene	clone size	D gene	CDR3 DNA	CDR3 protein
TRBJ1-6	TRBV6-5	.	.	TGTGCCAGCAGTCCCCGGGGATATAATTCACCCCTCCACTTT	CASSPRGYNSPLHF
TRBJ2-7	TRBV7-2	few	.	TGTGCCAGCAGCTTAGTCCGGGGGAGAAACTACGAGCAGTACTTC	CASSLVRGRNYEQYF
TRBJ2-7	TRBV19	.	.	TGTGCCAGTAGTGTCGCCTGGTCCGAGTACGAGCAGTACTTC	CASSVAWSEYEQYF
TRBJ2-7	TRBV19	.	.	TGTGCCAGTAGTATTCTAGGGGCGATCTCCTACGAGCAGTACTTC	CASSILGAISYEQYF
TRBJ2-1	TRBV11-3	.	TRBD2	TGTGCCAGCAGCTTATTCGGTGAACGCGGGGGGTTTTACAATGAGCAGTTCTTC	CASSLFGERGGFYNEQFF
TRBJ2-6	TRBV30	.	.	TGTGCCTGGAGTGTACTAGGCTCTGGGGCCAACGTCCTGACTTTC	CAWSVLGSGANVLTF
TRBJ2-3	TRBV27	.	TRBD2	TGTGCCAGCAGTTTTTTCCTAGCGGGGACAGATACGCAGTATTTT	CASSFFLAGTDTQYF
TRBJ2-1	TRBV29-1	.	TRBD1	TGCAGCGTTGGGGTAAGGGGGCGAACCCTCAATGAGCAGTTCTTC	CSVGVRGRTLNEQFF
TRBJ1-2	TRBV4-1	.	TRBD1	TGCGCCAGCAGCCAAGTGGGACAGGGCGTAGGCTACACCTTC	CASSQVGQGVGYTF
TRBJ1-3	TRBV6-5	once	.	TGTGCCAGCAGTTACGCAGGTTACTCTGGAAACACCATATATTTT	CASSYAGYSGNTIYF
TRBJ1-4	TRBV1	.	.	TGCACCAGCAGCCATCAAGTCGGTCGAGCCCAACGATACCCGGAGGAGGAAAAACTGTTTTTT	CTSSHQVGRAQRYPEEEKLFF
TRBJ2-4	TRBV7-9	once	TRBD2	TGTGCCAGCAGCCTCAGCGGGGCCAGTTACATTCAGTACTTC	CASSLSGASYIQYF
TRBJ2-1	TRBV29-1	.	TRBD2	TGCAGCGTTCCCGGACTAGCGGGGGGTTCGCCCGTCTTC	CSVPGLAGGSPVF
TRBJ2-5	TRBV5-1	.	.	TGCGCCAGCAGCCAAACAGGGCCGTTTACACAAGAGACCCAGTACTTC	CASSQTGPFTQETQYF
TRBJ1-5	TRBV5-1	.	.	TGCGCCAGCAGCCCTGGTGACAGTTATAGCAATCAGCCCCAGCATTTT	CASSPGDSYSNQPQHF
TRBJ2-3	TRBV3-1/TRBV3-2	.	.	TGTGCCAGCAGCCAAGGTTCTTATACGCAGTATTTT	CASSQGSYTQYF
TRBJ2-5	TRBV9	.	TRBD2	TGTGCCAGCAGCGCTAGCGGGTGGCGGGAGACCCAGTACTTC	CASSASGWRETQYF
TRBJ1-5	TRBV10-1	.	.	TGCGCCAGCCCCGGCAGGGCTAGCAATCAGCCCCAGCATTTT	CASPGRASNQPQHF
TRBJ2-7	TRBV7-2	.	.	TGTGCCAGCAGCTTAAGAAGGCTCCTAAAAGAAAGGAGCTCCTACGAGCAGTACTTC	CASSLRRLLKERSSYEQYF
TRBJ2-7	TRBV5-5	.	.	TGTGCCAGCAGCTTGTCGGAACTAGCCCTACGGGGGGAGCAGTACTTC	CASSLSELALRGEQYF
TRBJ2-7	TRBV7-9	.	TRBD2	TGTGCCAGCAGCCCCAACCCTAGCGGGAGCTCCTACGAGCAGTACTTC	CASSPNPSGSSYEQYF
TRBJ2-7	TRBV9	.	TRBD2	TGTGCCAGCAGCGCGGGACTACCTTCCTACGAGCAGTACTTC	CASSAGLPSYEQYF
TRBJ1-3	TRBV5-1	.	.	TGCGCCAGCAGCCTGGAACAGGGCCTTACTGGAAACACCATATATTTT	CASSLEQGLTGNTIYF
TRBJ2-1	TRBV3-1/TRBV3-2	.	TRBD2	TGTGCCAGCAGCCAAACCATGCTGGGACTAGCGGGGGCCATACCTTACAATGAGCAGTTCTTC	CASSQTMLGLAGAIPYNEQFF
TRBJ1-5	TRBV6-5	.	.	TGTGCCAGCAGTTCCGTCCCGGGACTTGAGAATCAGCCCCAGCATTTT	CASSSVPGLENQPQHF
TRBJ2-7	TRBV7-9	.	TRBD1	TGTGCCAGCAGCCCCATAGGACAGGGCTACGAGCAGTACTTC	CASSPIGQGYEQYF
TRBJ2-2	TRBV19	.	.	TGTGCCAGTAGTCCTCCCAGTAACACCGGGGAGCTGTTTTTT	CASSPPSNTGELFF
TRBJ2-5	TRBV5-1	.	.	TGCGCCAGCAGCTTGGCTCTAGAAGAGACCCAGTACTTC	CASSLALEETQYF
TRBJ1-2	TRBV7-3	.	.	TGTGCCAGCAGCTCCTGGGGGGGTGGCTATGGCTACACCTTC	CASSSWGGGYGYTF